Sequencing of this T cell receptor beta chain was carried out in a study of T cells after yellow fever vaccination. Background on the study: Fractions containing few cells were prepared with SMART-Seq v4 Ultra Low Input.

Details on this clonotype: Its antigen remains unknown.

Whole-study results and caveats: Only a minor proportion of clonotypes was detected across both CD4 and CD8 compartments. Post-booster reappearance was seen for most primary-vaccination clones (around 96% CD4, about 90% CD8). Researchers report a weaker secondary response that nonetheless peaked faster, day 5 versus 15.

The germline V and J ends were trimmed by 6 bases and 5 bases, with 19 bases remaining between them. This CDR3 is built from 15 residues. TCRdb reprocessed the 5' RACE reads with MiXCR, giving one entry per CDR3 protein. Of 100,000 to 150,000 distinct CDR3 sequences listed, under 8% are singletons. This specimen was CD4+ T cells sorted from PBMCs, taken 9 to 11 days after the first yellow fever vaccination. The gene calls are TRBV12-3 or TRBV12-4 and TRBJ1-2, with D perhaps TRBD1 (5 bases). The sequence came from a man aged 18-30 years who received the YFV17D yellow fever vaccine. CDR3 in DNA: TGTGCCAGCAGATACGATCGGGGGGACCCATATGGCTACACCTTC. This encodes CASRYDRGDPYGYTF.